Listed below are T cell receptor beta chains from one sample, sequenced in a study of T-cell reconstitution after alpha-beta-depleted transplantation in children. TCRdb reanalysed the PCR reads using MiXCR and keeps one entry per CDR3 protein. The sample gives hundreds of thousands of distinct CDR3 sequences, 13% of which show up once; around 2.2% is in the top ten. Sequences were derived from PBMCs, mostly from graft donor cells, sampled 360 days after TCRalphabeta/CD19-depleted stem cell transplant. Every receptor here comes from a male patient younger than 18 who had a stem cell transplant for acute myeloid leukemia, so the T cells may come from the graft donor. Both conserved end residues are part of each CDR3.

J	V	CDR3
TRBJ1-5	TRBV20-1	CSARGGGGSQPQHF
TRBJ2-3	TRBV7-2	CASSLAGDGTDTQYF
TRBJ2-5	TRBV29-1	CSVEVPRSGQYF
TRBJ2-1	TRBV7-3	CASSPNGGNNEQFF
TRBJ2-3	TRBV29-1	CSAGVGTDTQYF
TRBJ2-1	TRBV29-1	CSVEYRFRDEQFF
TRBJ2-1	TRBV29-1	CSVQGVQYNEQFF
TRBJ1-5	TRBV28	CASKLGGNQPQHF
TRBJ2-1	TRBV13	CASSETLSSYNEQFF
TRBJ1-1	TRBV21-1	CASSTFLGTEAFF
TRBJ1-6	TRBV5-5	CASSSELSNSPLHF